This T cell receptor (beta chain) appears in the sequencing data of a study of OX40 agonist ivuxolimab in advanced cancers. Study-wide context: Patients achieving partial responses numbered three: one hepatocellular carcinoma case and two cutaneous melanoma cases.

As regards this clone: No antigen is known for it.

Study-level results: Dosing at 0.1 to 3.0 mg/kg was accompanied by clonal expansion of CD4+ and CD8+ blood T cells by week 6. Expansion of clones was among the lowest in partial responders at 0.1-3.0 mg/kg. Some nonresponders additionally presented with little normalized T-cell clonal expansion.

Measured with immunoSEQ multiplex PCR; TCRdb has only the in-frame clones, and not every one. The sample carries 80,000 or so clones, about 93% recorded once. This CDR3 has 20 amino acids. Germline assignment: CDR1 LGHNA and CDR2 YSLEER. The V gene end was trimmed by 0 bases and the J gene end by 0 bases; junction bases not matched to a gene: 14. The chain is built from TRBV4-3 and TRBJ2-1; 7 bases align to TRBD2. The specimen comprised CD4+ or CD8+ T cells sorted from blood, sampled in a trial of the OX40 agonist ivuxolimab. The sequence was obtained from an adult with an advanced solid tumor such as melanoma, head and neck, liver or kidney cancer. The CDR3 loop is CASSQEILGTTSFSYNEQFF. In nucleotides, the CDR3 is TGCGCCAGCAGCCAAGAGATTCTCGGGACTACCTCCTTCTCCTACAATGAGCAGTTCTTC.